This T cell receptor (beta chain) was sequenced during a study of T cells in Graves' hyperthyroidism and ophthalmopathy. Study-wide results and caveats: The model's output predicted ophthalmopathy at a median of about 6.5 months prior to onset. The majority of expanded thyroid clonotypes above 0.001 also appeared in blood.

This clonotype was counted at least ten times. Its target is unknown. It was uncontrolled infection, other autoimmune disease, pregnancy or lactation that excluded patients. PBMCs were collected from a roughly 10 ml volume of fresh peripheral blood. Researchers took RNA transcripts and amplified the TCR beta CDR3 regions from them. Initially, a first-round RT-PCR of the TCR CDR3 employed the HTBI primer set. TCRdb reanalysed the multiplex PCR reads using MiXCR and keeps one entry per CDR3 protein. In the table there are 640,000 or so distinct CDR3 sequences, about 14% of which are singletons. The TCR comes from a woman aged 18 to 35 with Graves' ophthalmopathy. The sample taken for sequencing was blood.

Written as DNA, the CDR3 is TGTGCCACCAGTGAGCCCCACCTTAGCGGTCAAGGCACAGATACGCAGTATTTT. Its protein is CATSEPHLSGQGTDTQYF. The rearrangement joins TRBV24-1 to TRBJ2-3; D may be TRBD2 (6 bases). The CDR3 extends over 18 amino acids. Germline V gene sequence: CDR1 KGHDR, CDR2 SFDVKD. Trimming removed 4 bases at V and 1 base at J, with 20 bases between.